In its sample, the clone carrying this T cell receptor beta chain was seen a few times. This record comes from a study of CD8 T cells in ankylosing spondylitis. TCRdb passed the 5' RACE reads through MiXCR, listing each CDR3 protein once. The table records fewer than 35,000 distinct CDR3 sequences, around 14% of them present only once. Input material: blood. The clonotype comes from a male donor with ankylosing spondylitis or in good health (not recorded which).

The DNA for the CDR3 is TGTGCCAGCAGCTTAATAGTGTCTTATAGCACAGATACGCAGTATTTT. Its protein is CASSLIVSYSTDTQYF. The rearrangement joins TRBV7-3 to TRBJ2-3; D ambiguous. Germline-derived CDR1 and CDR2 are SGHTA and FQGTGA. This CDR3 is 16 amino acids long. Trimming took off 1 base at V and 0 bases at J, with 11 bases between the two ends.